The 11 T cell receptor beta chains in this list originate from one sample, sequenced in a study of cytotoxic CD8 clonotypes in ibrutinib-treated CLL (dated by TCRdb to the early 2020s). The sample's time point label is to be understood as: roughly 2 years on ibrutinib. The library was obtained by the immunoSEQ multiplex PCR assay. TCRdb mirrors the immuneACCESS table, restricted to in-frame sequences. Some clones are absent from its copies; in checked studies, under half trace to an unresolved V gene, and the reason for the others is unknown. The sample profile shows about 120,000 clones; roughly 60% of them were found once. Clones ranked in the top ten supply 35% to 40% of the sample. The material was PBMCs, obtained after 24 months of ibrutinib treatment. These TCRs come from a human donor with chronic lymphocytic leukemia.

The chain employs TRBV4-3 and TRBJ2-2; TRBD2 matches 7 bases. Trimming took 3 bases from V and 0 from J; bases not matched to a gene: 10. CDR1 is LGHNA, CDR2 YSLEER, per germline. The CDR3 contains 18 residues. CDR3 protein: CASSQWVASGTNTGELFF. CDR3 nucleotide sequence: TGCGCCAGCAGCCAGTGGGTGGCTAGCGGAACGAACACCGGGGAGCTGTTTTTT.

The chain carries TRBV28 and TRBJ1-5; D is perhaps TRBD1 (5 bases). Germline CDR1 MDHEN, CDR2 SYDVKM. V was pared by 5 bases and J by 4 bases, with 24 bases between. The CDR3 is 18 amino acids. Here the CDR3 DNA reads TGTGCCAGCAGTATATCGCCGGGGCTGGGGGGTCTTAATCAGCCCCAGCATTTT. Translation gives CASSISPGLGGLNQPQHF.

As for this clone: Distinct nucleotide sequences in the sample also encode this CDR3. The V call is TRBV6-5, the J call TRBJ1-2; 7 nucleotides agree with TRBD1. The junction had 4 bases not matched to a gene; V was cut back by 2 bases and J by 4 bases. The CDR3 sequence is 14 residues long. Germline loops: CDR1 MNHEY, CDR2 SVGAGI. For the CDR3, the DNA is TGTGCCAGCAGTTACGGGGGACAGCCCTATGGCTACACCTTC. Its translation: CASSYGGQPYGYTF.

The V gene is TRBV6-1, the J gene TRBJ2-7; TRBD2 might be the D (7 bases). V gave up 8 bases and J gave up 0 bases, with 14 bases separating them. CDR3 length equals 14 residues. Germline lookup yields CDR1 MNHNS and CDR2 SASEGT. Here the CDR3 DNA reads TGTGCCAGCCTGAGGGGAGGGGGCTCCTACGAGCAGTACTTC. Residues: CASLRGGGSYEQYF.

The chain has TRBV9 and TRBJ1-1; D is unresolved. This CDR3 spans 13 amino acids. Germline V gives CDR1 SGDLS, CDR2 YYNGEE. Deletions cut 3 bases from V and 3 bases from J, with 9 bases between. In DNA, the CDR3 is TGTGCCAGCAGCGCCCGATACGACACTGAAGCTTTCTTT. The encoded protein is CASSARYDTEAFF.

V gene TRBV18 combines with J gene TRBJ2-1; D is unresolved. This CDR3 is built from 16 residues. Looked up from germline, CDR1 is KGHSH and CDR2 is LQKENI. Between the trimmed V and J ends, which lost 1 base and 6 bases, there was a span of 16 bases. The CDR3 reads CASSPRELPRGNEQFF. As DNA, the CDR3 is TGTGCCAGCTCACCACGGGAACTCCCCCGAGGCAATGAGCAGTTCTTC. The whole variable domain, filled in from reference TRBV18 and TRBJ2-1, reads NAGVMQNPRHLVRRRGQEARLRCSPMKGHSHVYWYRQLPEEGLKFMVYLQKENIIDESGMPKERFSAEFPKEGPSILRIQQVVRGDSAAYFCASSPRELPRGNEQFFGPGTRLTVL.

The V and J genes are TRBV2 and TRBJ2-5, with D possibly TRBD2 on 6 matching bases. Per the germline V gene, CDR1 is SNHLY and CDR2 is FYNNEI. Trimming cost V 5 bases and J 1 base, with 14 bases left between them. The CDR3 loop spans 15 amino acids. CDR3 loop: CASSRNRDSQETQYF. The CDR3 coding sequence is TGTGCCAGCAGTCGGAACCGGGACTCCCAAGAGACCCAGTACTTC.

The V and J genes are TRBV6-6 and TRBJ1-2; D perhaps matches TRBD1 (6 bases). This CDR3 is 14 amino acids long. Germline lookup yields CDR1 MNHNY and CDR2 SVGAGI (reference sequence). Trimming removed 6 bases at V and 7 bases at J, with 18 bases between. CDR3 coding DNA: TGTGCCAGCAGCCCCTATACAGGGAACGGTGGCTACACCTTC. This translates into CASSPYTGNGGYTF.

Comment on this clone: Its ends do not fully match the called genes, so a read error is possible. The chain employs TRBV7-7 and TRBJ2-6; TRBD2 is a possible D gene (5 bases). The CDR3 sequence is 17 residues long. Germline CDR1 and CDR2: SSHAT and FNYEAQ (reference sequence). The chain's CDR3 is CASSPGVGDSGANVLTF. CDR3 DNA: TGTGCTAGCAGCCCCGGGGTGGGCGACTCTGGGGCCAACGTCCTGACTTTC.

The chain links TRBV29-1 to TRBJ2-5; D is possibly TRBD2 (7 bases). The CDR3 length is 13 residues. Trimming cost V 6 bases and J 4 bases, with 15 bases left between them. CDR1 and CDR2 from the germline V gene are SQVTM and ANQGSEA. The CDR3 nucleotides read TGCAGCGTGGGGGGGACATTTGGAGAGACCCAGTACTTC. Amino acids: CSVGGTFGETQYF.

The chain is built from TRBV5-8 and TRBJ2-5; D remains unclear. Trimming removed 4 bases from V and 0 bases from J, with 7 bases in between. This CDR3 region has 13 residues. The germline V gene encodes CDR1 SGHTS and CDR2 YDEGEE. DNA for the CDR3: TGTGCCAGCAGCCACCCTCACCAAGAGACCCAGTACTTC. It translates to CASSHPHQETQYF.